The rows below give T cell receptor beta chains drawn from one sample of a study of spatial heterogeneity in lung cancer. TCRdb reanalysed the 5' RACE reads using MiXCR and keeps one entry per CDR3 protein. The table includes about 100,000 distinct CDR3 sequences, 3.5% to 5% detected once. The sample consisted of lung tumor tissue, taken at surgery. The receptors were gathered from a male donor with early-stage non-small cell lung cancer. Both conserved end residues are part of each CDR3. A D gene is named only where the DNA matches it firmly. Clone size is stated in some rows and not others, as once, few, many or a class when expanded.

abundance	v_gene	j_gene	d_gene	CDR3aa	CDR3nt
many	TRBV28	TRBJ2-1	TRBD2	CASSPPGLAVIEQFF	TGTGCCAGCAGCCCCCCGGGACTAGCGGTGATTGAGCAGTTCTTC
-	TRBV5-4	TRBJ2-1	-	CASSLPTEGDDEQFF	TGTGCCAGCAGCTTACCCACTGAAGGGGACGATGAGCAGTTCTTC
many	TRBV29-1	TRBJ2-5	-	CSVGEPKTGEETQYF	TGCAGCGTTGGAGAGCCAAAGACGGGGGAAGAGACCCAGTACTTC
-	TRBV2	TRBJ2-3	-	CASGYGSDTQYF	TGTGCCAGCGGTTATGGGTCCGATACGCAGTATTTT
-	TRBV28	TRBJ2-1	-	CASTPPQDLANREQFF	TGTGCCAGCACACCCCCCCAGGACTTGGCGAACAGAGAGCAGTTCTTC
many	TRBV5-1	TRBJ2-1	-	CASSLTRNHNEQFF	TGCGCCAGCAGCTTAACTAGAAACCACAATGAGCAGTTCTTC
many	TRBV11-2	TRBJ2-1	-	CASSLGLDEQFF	TGTGCCAGCAGCCTGGGACTGGATGAGCAGTTCTTC
many	TRBV12-3/TRBV12-4	TRBJ1-2	-	CASSPAGGNYGYTF	TGTGCCAGCAGTCCCGCCGGGGGTAACTATGGCTACACCTTC
-	TRBV12-3/TRBV12-4	TRBJ1-6	-	CASSLLLSYNSPLHF	TGTGCCAGCTCTCTTCTCCTGTCCTATAATTCACCCCTCCACTTT
once	TRBV6-5	TRBJ1-5	-	CASSRSVGQPQHF	TGTGCCAGCAGTCGTTCTGTAGGGCAGCCCCAGCATTTT
many	TRBV5-1	TRBJ2-2	-	CASSLRAATGELFF	TGCGCCAGCAGCTTGAGGGCTGCCACCGGGGAGCTGTTTTTT
many	TRBV27	TRBJ2-7	-	CASSRGQDYEQYF	TGTGCCAGCAGTCGGGGGCAGGACTACGAGCAGTACTTC
many	TRBV6-5	TRBJ2-5	-	CASSAGNLGTQYF	TGTGCCAGCAGTGCAGGAAACTTGGGGACCCAGTACTTC
few	TRBV3-1	TRBJ1-1	-	CASSQDKGKNTEAFF	TGTGCCAGCAGCCAAGACAAGGGGAAGAACACTGAAGCTTTCTTT
many	TRBV18	TRBJ1-2	-	CASSPREREEYGYTF	TGTGCCAGCTCACCCCGTGAACGGGAAGAATATGGCTACACCTTC
-	TRBV12-3/TRBV12-4	TRBJ1-5	-	CASAASGGRQPQHF	TGTGCCAGCGCGGCGAGTGGAGGTCGGCAGCCCCAGCATTTT
many	TRBV2	TRBJ1-6	-	CASSEIWASPLHF	TGTGCCAGCAGTGAAATCTGGGCCTCACCCCTCCACTTT
-	TRBV11-2	TRBJ2-3	TRBD1	CASSSHSNFDRGRVTDTQYF	TGTGCCAGCAGCTCTCATTCTAATTTCGACAGGGGACGGGTCACAGATACGCAGTATTTT
many	TRBV5-1	TRBJ2-1	TRBD2	CASSKPTSGSRNEQFF	TGCGCCAGCAGCAAGCCGACTAGCGGGAGCCGCAATGAGCAGTTCTTC
many	TRBV6-6	TRBJ2-5	TRBD2	CASSLTSGTSGSQYF	TGTGCCAGCAGTCTTACCTCCGGGACTAGCGGCTCCCAGTACTTC
many	TRBV6-1	TRBJ1-5	TRBD1	CASSVRDRVGQPQHF	TGTGCCAGCAGTGTCCGGGACAGGGTAGGACAGCCCCAGCATTTT
few	TRBV20-1	TRBJ2-3	TRBD2	CSAPASGRAGDTQYF	TGCAGTGCCCCCGCTAGCGGGAGGGCTGGAGATACGCAGTATTTT
-	TRBV9	TRBJ2-3	-	CASSLSDTQYF	TGTGCCAGCAGCCTTTCAGATACGCAGTATTTT
few	TRBV27	TRBJ2-7	-	CASRSHEAGHPPYEQYF	TGTGCCAGCAGGTCCCACGAAGCGGGACACCCCCCCTACGAGCAGTACTTC
few	TRBV18	TRBJ2-7	-	CASSPGPSGYEQYF	TGTGCCAGCTCACCCGGGCCCAGCGGGTACGAGCAGTACTTC
many	TRBV29-1	TRBJ2-5	-	CSVLMGRSYQETQYF	TGCAGCGTTCTGATGGGTCGAAGTTACCAAGAGACCCAGTACTTC
many	TRBV21-1	TRBJ1-1	-	CAGNLNTEAFF	TGTGCCGGGAACTTGAACACTGAAGCTTTCTTT
-	TRBV20-1	TRBJ2-1	TRBD2	CSARRRGRTNEQFF	TGCAGTGCTAGAAGGCGGGGGAGGACCAATGAGCAGTTCTTC
many	TRBV20-1	TRBJ2-1	-	CSARDSVGVYNEQFF	TGCAGTGCTAGAGATAGTGTAGGTGTATACAATGAGCAGTTCTTC